Following are 28 T cell receptor beta chains from one sample sequenced in a study of blood T cell repertoires in COVID-19. Measured with immunoSEQ multiplex PCR; TCRdb has only the in-frame clones, and not every one. The top ten hold roughly 1.9% of the sample, which has about 170,000 clones, 83% seen once. Input material: peripheral blood. These receptors were obtained from a woman of 80 years or more with acute or convalescent COVID-19.

The sample holds a few counts of this clone. The V call is TRBV5-6, the J call TRBJ1-5; a possible D gene is TRBD1 (5 bases). Trimming removed 4 bases at V and 4 bases at J, with 6 bases between. The length of the CDR3 is 12 residues. Germline V gene lookup returns CDR1 SGHDT and CDR2 YYEEEE. CDR3 sequence (DNA): TGTGCCAGCAGCAACAGGAATCAGCCCCAGCATTTT. This gives the protein CASSNRNQPQHF.

The V gene is TRBV3-1 (or the pseudogene TRBV3-2), the J gene TRBJ2-1, with 10 bases lining up with TRBD2. J lost 8 bases, V lost 6 bases, and 10 bases had no gene match. The germline CDR1 and CDR2 sequences are LGHDT and YNNKEL (reference sequence). The CDR3 is made up of 15 amino acids. CDR3 DNA sequence: TGTGCCAGCAGACCCCAGCGGGAGGGCCTCCATGAGCAGTTCTTC. Residues: CASRPQREGLHEQFF.

The V call is TRBV3-1 (or the pseudogene TRBV3-2), the J call TRBJ2-3; 7 nucleotides match TRBD2. Germline CDR1 reads LGHDT; CDR2 reads YNNKEL (reference sequence). The CDR3 is 15 residues long. V trimming: 1 base; J trimming: 2 bases; junction bases outside the gene matches: 3. The CDR3 protein is CASSQAGGYTDTQYF. The CDR3 coding sequence is TGTGCCAGCAGCCAAGCGGGGGGATACACAGATACGCAGTATTTT.

The CDR3 DNA reads TGCGCCAGCAGCGTGGCCCCGGCCCGGCGGGAGACCCAGTACTTC. It is translated as CASSVAPARRETQYF. The chain combines TRBV5-1 with TRBJ2-5; the D is unclear. With 4 bases removed from V and 5 bases from J, the gap between germline ends came to 18 bases. Germline V gene lookup returns CDR1 SGHRS and CDR2 YFSETQ. The CDR3 is made up of 15 amino acids. The variable domain in full, with the rest retrieved from reference TRBV5-1 and TRBJ2-5, is KAGVTQTPRYLIKTRGQQVTLSCSPISGHRSVSWYQQTPGQGLQFLFEYFSETQRNKGNFPGRFSGRQFSNSRSEMNVSTLELGDSALYLCASSVAPARRETQYFGPGTRLLVL.

The chain uses TRBV6-5 and TRBJ2-7; D is ambiguous. CDR3 length equals 14 residues. V was trimmed by 7 bases and J by 4 bases, leaving 17 bases between them. Germline V gene data show CDR1 as MNHEY and CDR2 as SVGAGI. The CDR3 sequence: CASTDRIDTYEQYF. The CDR3 nucleotides are TGTGCCAGCACCGACCGAATCGACACATACGAGCAGTACTTC.

This chain joins TRBV11-2 and TRBJ2-1; unclear D gene. Trimming removed 5 bases from V and 5 bases from J, with 28 bases in between. The germline V gene encodes CDR1 SGHAT and CDR2 FQNNGV. The CDR3 is 19 amino acids. The CDR3, as DNA: TGTGCCAGCAGCCTCTTTGATCCGAGTTTTTCTTGGTTGAACAATGAGCAGTTCTTC. Its protein is CASSLFDPSFSWLNNEQFF.

This clone was seen more than once but under ten times. This rearrangement joins TRBV7-8 to TRBJ1-5, with D unresolved. Germline loops: CDR1 SGHVS, CDR2 FQNEAQ. Trimming stripped 0 bases from V and 3 bases from J, with 12 bases between. The CDR3 is 16 amino acids. The CDR3 bases are TGTGCCAGCAGCTTAGCGGTTGGACTTTCCAATCAGCCCCAGCATTTT. It is translated as CASSLAVGLSNQPQHF.

This clone was detected only a few times. The genes are TRBV4-3 and TRBJ1-2, with 7 bases that match TRBD1. Trimming at V came to 1 base and at J to 4 bases, leaving 12 bases not matched to a gene. This CDR3 has 17 residues. CDR1 and CDR2 from the germline V gene are LGHNA and YSLEER. Here the CDR3 DNA reads TGCGCCAGCAGCCAAGGGGACAGAGCCGTCGATCGCTATGGCTACACCTTC. This translates into CASSQGDRAVDRYGYTF.

V and J are TRBV29-1 and TRBJ2-5, with no clear D. V dropped 7 bases and J dropped 2 bases, with 11 bases sitting between them. The length of the CDR3 is 12 residues. Germline V CDR1 and CDR2: SQVTM, ANQGSEA. The CDR3 DNA sequence: TGCAGCGCCGGCTCTATACAAGAGACCCAGTACTTC. Translation gives CSAGSIQETQYF.

The chain is built from TRBV6-1 and TRBJ1-1; D gene unclear. The CDR3 is 13 residues long. V was trimmed by 2 bases and J by 7 bases, leaving 11 bases between them. Germline CDR1 reads MNHNS; CDR2 reads SASEGT. The CDR3 bases are TGTGCCAGCAGTGAAACCCTCACGGTTGAAGCTTTCTTT. This encodes CASSETLTVEAFF.

The chain combines TRBV30 with TRBJ2-3; possibly TRBD2 for D (6 bases). The germline gives CDR1 GTSNPN, CDR2 SVGIG (reference sequence). The CDR3 sequence is 16 residues long. The ends were cut back, 2 bases at V and 0 bases at J, with 15 bases in the middle. As DNA, the CDR3 is TGTGCCTGGAGTATCTACGGGAGACCTAGCACAGATACGCAGTATTTT. The encoded protein is CAWSIYGRPSTDTQYF.

This rearrangement joins TRBV19 to TRBJ2-2; no reliable D call. V lost 7 bases and J 0 bases, leaving 9 bases between the germline ends. This CDR3 region has 14 residues. The V gene's germline CDR1 is LNHDA and CDR2 SQIVND (reference sequence). The CDR3 loop is CASIQTPNTGELFF. The CDR3 DNA reads TGTGCCAGTATACAGACACCGAACACCGGGGAGCTGTTTTTT. Full variable domain (rest looked up from reference TRBV19 and TRBJ2-2): DGGITQSPKYLFRKEGQNVTLSCEQNLNHDAMYWYRQDPGQGLRLIYYSQIVNDFQKGDIAEGYSVSREKKESFPLTVTSAQKNPTAFYLCASIQTPNTGELFFGEGSRLTVL.

The chain uses TRBV19 and TRBJ2-1; TRBD2 matches at 9 bases. Germline V gene sequence: CDR1 LNHDA, CDR2 SQIVND (reference sequence). The junction had 11 bases not matched to a gene; V was cut back by 3 bases and J by 2 bases. The CDR3 extends over 18 amino acids. The CDR3: CASSILGASGKAYNEQFF. For the CDR3, the DNA is TGTGCCAGTAGTATCCTTGGGGCTAGCGGGAAAGCCTACAATGAGCAGTTCTTC. Full variable domain (missing parts from reference TRBV19 and TRBJ2-1): DGGITQSPKYLFRKEGQNVTLSCEQNLNHDAMYWYRQDPGQGLRLIYYSQIVNDFQKGDIAEGYSVSREKKESFPLTVTSAQKNPTAFYLCASSILGASGKAYNEQFFGPGTRLTVL.

The V call is TRBV6-6, the J call TRBJ1-2; 7 positions agree with TRBD1. CDR1 is MNHNY, CDR2 SVGAGI, per germline (reference sequence). J gave up 5 bases and V 6 bases, and 9 bases lay outside the gene matches. CDR3 size: 14 residues. The CDR3 nucleotides are TGTGCCAGCAGAGGAACAGGGGTAAAATATGGCTACACCTTC. This gives the protein CASRGTGVKYGYTF.

The V call is TRBV19, the J call TRBJ1-1; tentative D call: TRBD1 (6 bases). CDR3 length: 15 amino acids. V was trimmed by 8 bases and J by 4 bases, leaving 20 bases between them. CDR1 is LNHDA and CDR2 is SQIVND in the germline V gene (reference sequence). The CDR3 coding sequence is TGTGCCAGTGGCTATCAGGGGAAGAAGGGCACTGAAGCTTTCTTT. Translating gives CASGYQGKKGTEAFF.

The gene calls are TRBV7-2 and TRBJ2-1, with 8 bases lining up with TRBD1. The V gene end was trimmed by 4 bases and the J gene end by 11 bases; junction bases not matched to a gene: 4. Germline CDR1 and CDR2: SGHTA and FQGNSA. The CDR3 consists of 12 residues. The CDR3 DNA reads TGTGCCAGCAGCTCGGCAGGGGGCCAGCAGTTCTTC. Translation gives CASSSAGGQQFF. Combining the CDR3 with reference TRBV7-2 and TRBJ2-1 gives the whole variable domain GAGVSQSPSNKVTEKGKDVELRCDPISGHTALYWYRQSLGQGLEFLIYFQGNSAPDKSGLPSDRFSAERTGGSVSTLTIQRTQQEDSAVYLCASSSAGGQQFFGPGTRLTVL.

The chain links TRBV5-1 to TRBJ2-5; 12 bases map to TRBD2. The CDR3 totals 17 residues. In germline, CDR1 is SGHRS, CDR2 YFSETQ. V shed 1 base and J 2 bases; nucleotides not matched to a gene: 6. The CDR3 coding sequence is TGCGCCAGCAGCTTGTTTCCTAGCGGGGGGGTACAAGAGACCCAGTACTTC. It codes for CASSLFPSGGVQETQYF.

The chain recombines TRBV18 with TRBJ2-3; 8 nucleotides agree with TRBD2. Germline CDR1 reads KGHSH; CDR2 reads LQKENI. V shed 4 bases, J shed 2 bases, and the junction held 5 bases outside the gene matches. CDR3 size: 15 residues. The CDR3 sequence is CASSRRGGTTDTQYF. CDR3 sequence (DNA): TGTGCCAGCTCACGCCGCGGGGGGACCACAGATACGCAGTATTTT.

The chain has TRBV19 and TRBJ1-2, with TRBD1 identical over 7 bases. The CDR3 totals 13 residues. J lost 4 bases, V lost 8 bases, and 7 bases had no gene match. The germline V gene has CDR1 LNHDA and CDR2 SQIVND (reference sequence). The CDR3 nucleotides read TGTGCCAGTCAGACAGGGAGGCGCTATGGCTACACCTTC. It codes for CASQTGRRYGYTF.

The genes are TRBV10-3 and TRBJ2-3, with D possibly being TRBD1 (6 bases). The length of the CDR3 is 14 residues. Trimming removed 3 bases from V and 3 bases from J, with 10 bases in between. Germline CDR1 reads ENHRY; CDR2 reads SYGVKD. The CDR3 sequence is CAISDTGRTDTQYF. The DNA of the CDR3 is TGTGCCATCAGTGATACAGGGCGGACAGATACGCAGTATTTT.

The rearrangement links TRBV11-2 to TRBJ2-4; a possible D gene is TRBD2 (5 bases). The germline CDR1 and CDR2 sequences are SGHAT and FQNNGV. The ends were cut back, 1 base at V and 8 bases at J, with 6 bases in the middle. The CDR3 has 12 amino acids. This CDR3 is CASSLVGDIQYF. For the CDR3, the DNA is TGTGCCAGCAGCTTAGTCGGGGACATTCAGTACTTC.

This chain connects TRBV19 to TRBJ2-5; 8 bases align to TRBD2. The CDR3 covers 14 residues. After removal of 3 bases from V and 7 bases from J, the junction contained 7 bases not matched to a gene. Germline V gene lookup returns CDR1 LNHDA and CDR2 SQIVND (reference sequence). CDR3 amino acids: CASSISLGGGTQYF. The DNA for the CDR3 is TGTGCCAGTAGTATTTCTCTCGGGGGGGGGACCCAGTACTTC.

The chain uses TRBV5-1 and TRBJ1-5; D is ambiguous. With 0 bases removed from V and 3 bases from J, the gap between germline ends came to 4 bases. The CDR3 contains 13 residues. Germline V CDR1 and CDR2: SGHRS, YFSETQ. In nucleotides, the CDR3 is TGCGCCAGCAGCTTGGGGGCCAATCAGCCCCAGCATTTT. Translation: CASSLGANQPQHF.

This chain uses TRBV19 with TRBJ2-7; 11 nucleotides align to TRBD1. Trimming removed 5 bases from V and 3 bases from J; junction bases left unmatched: 3. Germline assignment: CDR1 LNHDA and CDR2 SQIVND (reference sequence). The CDR3 is made up of 14 amino acids. In nucleotides, the CDR3 is TGTGCCAGTAGTTGGGGGACAGGGGGCTACGAGCAGTACTTC. Amino acids: CASSWGTGGYEQYF.

The chain is built from TRBV7-2 and TRBJ2-1; TRBD2 matches at 10 bases. V lost 10 bases to trimming and J lost 0 bases; unmatched junction nucleotides: 9. This CDR3 comprises 16 residues. Germline CDR1 is SGHTA and CDR2 is FQGNSA. For the CDR3, the DNA is TGTGCCACCAATAGCGGGGGGATGAGCTCCTACAATGAGCAGTTCTTC. It translates to CATNSGGMSSYNEQFF.

The chain combines TRBV6-2 or TRBV6-3 with TRBJ1-1; D gene unclear. CDR3 length: 14 residues. Germline CDR1 is MNHEY and CDR2 is SVGEGT. V shed 0 bases and J shed 5 bases, with 10 bases lying between them. CDR3 protein: CASSYSLRETEAFF. The CDR3 nucleotides read TGTGCCAGCAGTTACTCGCTGAGGGAAACTGAAGCTTTCTTT.

The chain recombines TRBV5-1 with TRBJ2-3, with TRBD1 as a possible D gene (6 bases). In germline, CDR1 is SGHRS, CDR2 YFSETQ. V lost 1 base and J 4 bases, leaving 13 bases between the germline ends. CDR3 length: 15 amino acids. CDR3 nucleotides: TGCGCCAGCAGCTTGAGGTCAGGGGTGGCAGATACGCAGTATTTT. Translation: CASSLRSGVADTQYF.

V is TRBV3-1 (or the pseudogene TRBV3-2) and J is TRBJ2-7, with 8 bases fitting TRBD2. This CDR3 is 18 amino acids long. Per the germline V gene, CDR1 is LGHDT and CDR2 is YNNKEL (reference sequence). The junction had 16 bases not matched to a gene; V was cut back by 4 bases and J by 2 bases. CDR3 sequence reads: CASSLGGGLLDRAYEQYF. Written as DNA, the CDR3 is TGTGCCAGCAGCCTCGGGGGGGGACTGCTAGACCGAGCCTACGAGCAGTACTTC.